This entry describes one T cell receptor (beta chain). Its antigen is still unknown. The sample is drawn from a study of CD8+ T cells in alopecia areata. Study details: It was oral tofacitinib, at 5 to 10 mg twice daily, that treated patients received. Study-wide results and limits: Lesional scalp, notably in alopecia totalis/universalis, had clonality above that of normal scalp. Sequenced scalp T cells also include alphabeta T cells resident in normal skin. TCR sharing was clearer in mice than between patients, perhaps partly owing to patient HLA diversity.

Sequencing relied on a cDNA template that was reverse transcribed from extracted RNA. Produced via immunoSEQ multiplex PCR; TCRdb's table is partial and in-frame only. The data hold over 85,000 clones, with nearly 45% observed a single time. The CDR3 contains 14 residues. Germline assignment: CDR1 SNHLY and CDR2 FYNNEI. V was pared by 3 bases and J by 3 bases, with 4 bases of the junction left unmatched. V and J are TRBV2 and TRBJ1-2; TRBD1 agrees at 7 bases. The sample consisted of CD4+ T cells sorted from blood. The sequence was obtained from a human donor with alopecia areata. The DNA of the CDR3 is TGTGCCAGCAGTGAGGGGACAGACCACTATGGCTACACCTTC. Translation gives CASSEGTDHYGYTF.